The clone carrying this T cell receptor (beta chain) has just a few counts. In the PCR, 60 Vbeta and 13 Jbeta primers were used. Sequencing used immunoSEQ multiplex PCR; TCRdb keeps in-frame clones, though not all of them. The table includes roughly 150,000 clones, approximately 72% detected once. This sample is drawn from a study of cytomegalovirus exposure and HLA in healthy donors. Study as a whole: Within an early data release were 65 million to 90 million unique TCRs drawn from HLA-typed donors.

The J segment lost 4 bases and the V segment lost 3 bases, leaving 9 bases of the junction unmatched. Germline V lookup: CDR1 SEHNR, CDR2 FQNEAQ (reference sequence). There are 16 residues in the CDR3. The sequence was obtained from a man aged 35-49 years in good health and CMV-seronegative. The chain joins TRBV7-9 to TRBJ2-5; 9 bases agree with TRBD2. Input material: PBMCs. In DNA, the CDR3 is TGTGCCAGCAGCTTCTCGTTAGCGGGAGACGGAGAGACCCAGTACTTC. Translating gives CASSFSLAGDGETQYF.